The entry below gives a single TCR beta chain sequence along with its context. Clones were read by immunoSEQ multiplex PCR, and TCRdb kept only the in-frame ones, dropping some. The sample consists of approximately 660,000 clones, roughly 90% of them appearing once. This specimen belongs to a study of shared T cell receptors in the human thymus. In germline, CDR1 is MNHEY, CDR2 SMNVEV (reference sequence). The CDR3 contains 21 residues. With V trimmed by 4 bases and J by 2 bases, 24 bases remained unmatched. These data are also associated with another study on human thymus T cells. That work states: Donation was from healthy Finnish infants who were having corrective surgery that addressed congenital heart defects. Corrective heart surgery yielded resections, and these provided the thymus tissue. Gene usage for V and J segments appeared biased in thymic and blood repertoires. Thymic repertoires from unrelated individuals overlapped highly, related research reported.

The sequencing sample was made of thymocytes. The rearrangement links TRBV27 to TRBJ2-3, with 7 bases lining up with TRBD2. This clonotype was obtained from a boy under two years old with a congenital heart defect. This CDR3 is CASSSYRDPRVPAGFTDTQYF. In nucleotides, the CDR3 is TGTGCCAGCAGTTCCTACCGGGACCCCCGTGTGCCAGCGGGGTTCACAGATACGCAGTATTTT.